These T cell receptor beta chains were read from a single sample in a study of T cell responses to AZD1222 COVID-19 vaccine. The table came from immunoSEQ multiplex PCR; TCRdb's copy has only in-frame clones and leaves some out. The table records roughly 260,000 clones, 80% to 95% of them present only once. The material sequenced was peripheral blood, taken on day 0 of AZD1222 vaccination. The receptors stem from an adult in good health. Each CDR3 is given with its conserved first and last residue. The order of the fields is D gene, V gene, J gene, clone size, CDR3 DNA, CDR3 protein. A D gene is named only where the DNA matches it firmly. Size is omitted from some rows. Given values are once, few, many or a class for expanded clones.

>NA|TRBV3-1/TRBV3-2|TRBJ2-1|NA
TGTGCCAGCAGCCAAATTGCGGACACATACAATGAGCAGTTCTTC
CASSQIADTYNEQFF
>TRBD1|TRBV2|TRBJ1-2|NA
TGTGCCAGCAGTGATAGCGGGGGCGCAGGGGGGGACTATGGCTACACCTTC
CASSDSGGAGGDYGYTF
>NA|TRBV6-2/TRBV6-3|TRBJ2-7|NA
TGTGCCAGCAGTTACGGGCCTCAATACGAGCAGTACTTC
CASSYGPQYEQYF
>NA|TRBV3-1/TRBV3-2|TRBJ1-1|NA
TGTGCCAGCAGCCAAGTTGGGGGGCGGACTGAAGCTTTCTTT
CASSQVGGRTEAFF
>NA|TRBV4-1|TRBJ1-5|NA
TGCGCCAGCAGCCAAGAAGCACAGCCCAATCAGCCCCAGCATTTT
CASSQEAQPNQPQHF
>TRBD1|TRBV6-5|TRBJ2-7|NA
TGTGCCAGCAGTTACGCAGAGGACAGGGACCAAGAGCAGTACTTC
CASSYAEDRDQEQYF
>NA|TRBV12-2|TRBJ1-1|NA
TGTGCAAGTCGCTTAAGAGGTGGACGGTTGAACACTGAAGCTTTCTTT
CASRLRGGRLNTEAFF
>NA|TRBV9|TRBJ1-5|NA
TGTGCCAGCAGCGTAGGGAGGGGGTCAGAGCCCCAGCATTTT
CASSVGRGSEPQHF
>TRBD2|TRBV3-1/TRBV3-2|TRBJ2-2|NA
TGTGCCAGCAGCCAGACTAGCGAGACCGGGGAGCTGTTTTTT
CASSQTSETGELFF
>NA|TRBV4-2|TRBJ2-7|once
TGTGCCAGCAGCCAAGAGGGCCGCCAGTTCTACGAGCAGTACTTC
CASSQEGRQFYEQYF
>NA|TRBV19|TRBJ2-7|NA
TGTGCCAGTAGTGTCGATGGGGCCGAGCAGTACTTC
CASSVDGAEQYF
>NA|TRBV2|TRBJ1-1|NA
TGTGCCAGCATCCGTGAGGGGAGGAACACTGAAGCTTTCTTT
CASIREGRNTEAFF
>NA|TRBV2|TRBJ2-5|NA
TGTGCCAGCAGCCGTTTGGGGGACCAAGAGACCCAGTACTTC
CASSRLGDQETQYF
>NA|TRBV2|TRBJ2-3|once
TGTGCCAGTCAGAGGGGACCGTACACAGATACGCAGTATTTT
CASQRGPYTDTQYF
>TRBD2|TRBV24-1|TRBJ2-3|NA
TGTGCCACCAGTGATCCCCGGGGGGGCACAGATACGCAGTATTTT
CATSDPRGGTDTQYF
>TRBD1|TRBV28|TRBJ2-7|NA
TGTGCCAGCGGTCAAACCGGGACAGGGCCGGACGAGCAGTACTTC
CASGQTGTGPDEQYF
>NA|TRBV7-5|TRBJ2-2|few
TGTGCCAGAAGCGTGGGGGGTCTAGCGGGAGGAAACTCGAACACCGGGGAGCTGTTTTTT
CARSVGGLAGGNSNTGELFF
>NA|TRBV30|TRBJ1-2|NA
TGTGCCTGGATGGGGGGGCATGGCTACACCTTC
CAWMGGHGYTF
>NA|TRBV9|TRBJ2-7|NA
TGTGCCAGCAGCGTAGGTAGCAGCTCCTACGAGCAGTACTTC
CASSVGSSSYEQYF
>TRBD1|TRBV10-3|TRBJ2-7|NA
TGTGCCATCAGTGAGTCGATGGGGACAGGGGTCGAGCAGTACTTC
CAISESMGTGVEQYF
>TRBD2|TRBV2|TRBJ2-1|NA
TGTGCCAGCACTCGGGCTAAGCGGGGTTACAATGAGCAGTTCTTC
CASTRAKRGYNEQFF
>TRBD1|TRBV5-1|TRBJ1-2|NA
TGCGCCAGCAGCTTGGAGGTAGGGGGCATCTATGGCTACACCTTC
CASSLEVGGIYGYTF
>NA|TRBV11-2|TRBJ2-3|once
TGTGCCAGCAGCTTAGGTCCGGGAGTCCCCACAGATACGCAGTATTTT
CASSLGPGVPTDTQYF
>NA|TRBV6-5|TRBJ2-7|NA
TGTGCCAGCGGGGGGCCTCAGGTCTACGAGCAGTACTTC
CASGGPQVYEQYF
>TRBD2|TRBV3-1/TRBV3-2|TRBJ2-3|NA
TGTGCCAGCAGCCAAGAGGGACTAGCGCCCACAGATACGCAGTATTTT
CASSQEGLAPTDTQYF
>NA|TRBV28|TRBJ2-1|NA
TGTGCCAGCAGTTTGCCCCGGATTGACAATGAGCAGTTCTTC
CASSLPRIDNEQFF
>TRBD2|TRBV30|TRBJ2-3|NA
TGTGCCTGGAGTGTAGGGACTAGCGGCACAGATACGCAGTATTTT
CAWSVGTSGTDTQYF